These 27 T cell receptor beta chains were sequenced from one sample in a study of shared clonotypes between healthy human individuals (TCRdb year 2020). The library came from the immunoSEQ multiplex PCR assay. Sourced from immuneACCESS, this table was stored by TCRdb with only in-frame sequences that have V and J called. A share of the clones is absent; for the studies checked, an unresolved V gene accounts for under half, and the remainder has no known explanation. This sample has some 500,000 clones in its table, and roughly 85% of those were observed once. The biggest ten clones account for approximately 12% of the sample. Source material: PBMCs. The receptors stem from a woman aged 35 to 49 in good health. Some clones in this sample may be carry-over from other donors' samples.

J is TRBJ1-2 and V is TRBV7-9; TRBD1 matches 7 bases. Per the germline V gene, CDR1 is SEHNR and CDR2 is FQNEAQ (reference sequence). With V trimmed by 6 bases and J by 7 bases, 17 bases remained unmatched. The CDR3 runs 16 residues. The CDR3 bases are TGTGCCAGCAGTCGCGCCGGGACAGCCTCCTTTCTTGGCTACACCTTC. It yields the protein CASSRAGTASFLGYTF. Based on the CDR3 plus reference TRBV7-9 and TRBJ1-2, the full variable domain is DTGVSQNPRHKITKRGQNVTFRCDPISEHNRLYWYRQTLGQGPEFLTYFQNEAQLEKSRLLSDRFSAERPKGSFSTLEIQRTEQGDSAMYLCASSRAGTASFLGYTFGSGTRLTVV.

This clone has a single count. This chain links TRBV13 with TRBJ2-1; 11 nucleotides line up with TRBD2. There are 16 residues in the CDR3. J gave up 7 bases and V 4 bases, and 9 bases lay outside the gene matches. Germline CDR1 PRHDT, CDR2 FYEKMQ (reference sequence). The DNA of the CDR3 is TGTGCCAGCAGCTCCCTACTAGCGGGAGCGGTAAATGAGCAGTTCTTC. It yields the protein CASSSLLAGAVNEQFF.

This clone has just one count. V gene TRBV29-1 combines with J gene TRBJ1-2, with 8 nucleotides matching TRBD1. V shed 1 base, J shed 4 bases, and the junction held 2 bases outside the gene matches. The CDR3 length is 13 residues. Germline lookup yields CDR1 SQVTM and CDR2 ANQGSEA. In DNA, the CDR3 is TGCAGCGTTGAAGGAGGGACAGGCTATGGCTACACCTTC. As protein: CSVEGGTGYGYTF.

The chain is built from TRBV12-5 and TRBJ1-4; D is unresolved. Germline CDR1 LGHNT, CDR2 FRNRAP. CDR3 length equals 19 residues. V was clipped by 1 base and J by 0 bases, with 18 bases between them. The CDR3 is CASGLEVEPALATNEKLFF. CDR3 nucleotide sequence: TGTGCTAGTGGTTTGGAAGTAGAGCCAGCCCTTGCAACTAATGAAAAACTGTTTTTT.

This clone was seen only once. This chain uses TRBV4-3 with TRBJ2-5, with TRBD2 identical over 10 bases. The CDR3 has 17 residues. V was pared by 4 bases and J by 2 bases, with 10 bases of the junction left unmatched. CDR1 is LGHNA and CDR2 is YSLEER in the germline V gene. Here the CDR3 reads CASSLLGAGGPQETQYF. The CDR3 nucleotides are TGCGCCAGCAGCCTACTGGGAGCGGGGGGGCCTCAAGAGACCCAGTACTTC.

The J gene is TRBJ1-5, the V gene TRBV19, with 7 bases matching TRBD1. Germline V gene sequence: CDR1 LNHDA, CDR2 SQIVND (reference sequence). This CDR3 spans 13 amino acids. The J segment lost 4 bases and the V segment lost 7 bases, leaving 4 bases of the junction unmatched. The CDR3 reads CASTGTENQPQHF. CDR3 sequence (DNA): TGTGCCAGTACCGGGACAGAGAATCAGCCCCAGCATTTT.

This clone was counted ten times or more. The chain employs TRBV6-1 and TRBJ1-2; D unresolved. With 7 bases removed from V and 7 bases from J, the gap between germline ends came to 16 bases. There are 13 residues in the CDR3. The V gene's germline CDR1 is MNHNS and CDR2 SASEGT. CDR3: CASTPGRSGGYTF. CDR3 sequence (DNA): TGTGCCAGCACCCCGGGCCGAAGCGGTGGCTACACCTTC.

This chain joins TRBV5-1 and TRBJ2-7; D is possibly TRBD2 (7 bases). The germline V and J ends were trimmed by 1 base and 6 bases, with 14 bases remaining between them. Germline CDR1 and CDR2: SGHRS and YFSETQ. The CDR3 is made up of 14 amino acids. The CDR3 reads CASSLRGGPSEQYF. The CDR3 coding sequence is TGCGCCAGCAGCTTGAGGGGGGGCCCCTCCGAGCAGTACTTC.

The V and J genes are TRBV5-1 and TRBJ2-5; a possible D gene is TRBD2 (6 bases). Germline V CDR1 and CDR2: SGHRS, YFSETQ. The CDR3 runs 14 residues. V lost 7 bases and J lost 4, with 17 bases in between. In nucleotides, the CDR3 is TGCGCCAGCGGCCGGAGCGGGCTAGCAGAGACCCAGTACTTC. This encodes CASGRSGLAETQYF.

The chain is built from TRBV30 and TRBJ2-3; possibly TRBD2 for D (5 bases). Germline CDR1 and CDR2: GTSNPN and SVGIG (reference sequence). The length of the CDR3 is 14 residues. Trimming cost V 0 bases and J 6 bases, with 13 bases left between them. The CDR3 reads CAWSVGQPGDTQYF. The CDR3 DNA is TGTGCCTGGAGTGTGGGTCAACCGGGGGATACGCAGTATTTT. Full variable domain (rest looked up from reference TRBV30 and TRBJ2-3): SQTIHQWPATLVQPVGSPLSLECTVEGTSNPNLYWYRQAAGRGLQLLFYSVGIGQISSEVPQNLSASRPQDRQFILSSKKLLLSDSGFYLCAWSVGQPGDTQYFGPGTRLTVL.

This clone was recorded once. The chain uses TRBV10-3 and TRBJ2-5; D remains ambiguous. This CDR3 spans 14 amino acids. The V end was cut by 6 bases, the J end by 2 bases, with 13 bases between. Germline assignment: CDR1 ENHRY and CDR2 SYGVKD. CDR3 region: CAIRPRVGQETQYF. The CDR3, as DNA: TGTGCCATCAGGCCACGGGTGGGACAAGAGACCCAGTACTTC.

DNA of the CDR3: TGTGCCATCAGCAAGGGGAGCGGGAGCGGGTTTGGCACCGGGGAGCTGTTTTTT. It codes for CAISKGSGSGFGTGELFF. V and J are TRBV10-3 and TRBJ2-2; TRBD2 matches 8 bases. Germline-derived CDR1 and CDR2 are ENHRY and SYGVKD. This CDR3 has 18 amino acids. Germline trimming cut 6 bases from V and 4 bases from J; bases unmatched to any gene: 16.

The chain links TRBV5-7 to TRBJ1-2; D remains unclear. TRBV5-7 counts as an open reading frame of uncertain function. The V gene lost 0 bases and the J gene lost 7 bases, with 13 bases spanning the gap. The CDR3 covers 14 residues. The DNA of the CDR3 is TGTGCCAGCAGCTTGGGCCCGGGTTGGAGTGGCTACACCTTC. Amino acids: CASSLGPGWSGYTF.

This chain links TRBV7-2 with TRBJ2-3; D may be TRBD2 (5 bases). Deletions cut 1 base from V and 6 bases from J, with 14 bases between. The CDR3 sequence is 15 residues long. Germline V gene lookup returns CDR1 SGHTA and CDR2 FQGNSA. In nucleotides, the CDR3 is TGTGCCAGCAGCTTAGGTTCGGGAATAGGGGATACGCAGTATTTT. Its translation is CASSLGSGIGDTQYF.

The chain joins TRBV9 to TRBJ2-7; D tentatively reads TRBD1 or TRBD2 (5 bases each). CDR3 size: 16 residues. Germline V lookup: CDR1 SGDLS, CDR2 YYNGEE. The V and J ends lost 0 bases and 0 bases respectively, with 13 bases between them. CDR3 amino acids: CASSVGPGTVSYEQYF. The CDR3 DNA reads TGTGCCAGCAGCGTAGGCCCAGGGACCGTCTCCTACGAGCAGTACTTC.

The chain joins TRBV28 to TRBJ2-1; TRBD2 agrees at 9 bases. The CDR3 totals 14 residues. V was clipped by 6 bases and J by 6 bases; unmatched bases: 6. CDR1 is MDHEN, CDR2 SYDVKM, per germline. In DNA form, the CDR3 reads TGTGCCAGCAGCCCAGGACTAGCGATCAATGAGCAGTTCTTC. It translates to CASSPGLAINEQFF.

This clone was detected only a few times. V and J are TRBV5-1 and TRBJ2-3; D is possibly TRBD2 (6 bases). The CDR3 is made up of 15 amino acids. Trimming pared 0 bases from V and 4 bases from J, leaving 12 bases between. CDR1 SGHRS and CDR2 YFSETQ come from the germline V gene. Here the CDR3 DNA reads TGCGCCAGCAGCTTGGATAGCGGCGGACCAGATACGCAGTATTTT. It encodes CASSLDSGGPDTQYF.

Details on this clone: Germline is not matched at one junction end, which may reflect a read error. This rearrangement joins TRBV4-1 to TRBJ2-7, with 9 bases aligning to TRBD2. The germline V gene encodes CDR1 MGHRA and CDR2 YSYEKL. The CDR3 runs 16 residues. The CDR3 region is CASSPPQRGRAYERYF. DNA for the CDR3: TGCGCCAGCAGCCCCCCCCAGCGCGGGAGGGCCTACGAGCGGTACTTC.

V and J are TRBV4-3 and TRBJ2-2; 9 nucleotides line up with TRBD2. The germline CDR1 and CDR2 sequences are LGHNA and YSLEER. The CDR3 consists of 17 residues. The ends lost 1 base at V and 6 bases at J; junction bases unmatched: 9. The CDR3 DNA reads TGCGCCAGCAGCCAAGGAATTAGCGGGAGAGTGTCCGGGGAGCTGTTTTTT. Translating gives CASSQGISGRVSGELFF.

The rearrangement links TRBV5-1 to TRBJ2-1; D not certain. V was pared by 1 base and J by 0 bases, with 14 bases between. CDR1 and CDR2 from the germline V gene are SGHRS and YFSETQ. The CDR3 covers 17 residues. The CDR3 region has the DNA TGCGCCAGCAGCTTGACGGCAATAGAGTTCTCCTACAATGAGCAGTTCTTC. Encoded protein: CASSLTAIEFSYNEQFF.

Points on this clone: The same CDR3 arises from other DNA sequences in this sample as well. This chain joins TRBV27 and TRBJ2-6; no firm D call. This CDR3 comprises 14 residues. V was cut by 2 bases and J by 2 bases, with 4 bases left in between. Looked up from germline, CDR1 is MNHEY and CDR2 is SMNVEV (reference sequence). CDR3 protein: CASSLLTGANVLTF. CDR3 in DNA: TGTGCCAGCAGTTTACTCACTGGGGCCAACGTCCTGACTTTC.

This chain links TRBV5-6 with TRBJ1-5; a possible D gene is TRBD1 (6 bases). CDR1 and CDR2 (germline): SGHDT, YYEEEE. This CDR3 comprises 14 residues. The V end was cut by 0 bases, the J end by 5 bases, with 9 bases between. CDR3 sequence: CASSLGDTYQPQHF. The CDR3 region has the DNA TGTGCCAGCAGCTTGGGGGACACCTATCAGCCCCAGCATTTT.

The rearrangement joins TRBV28 to TRBJ1-1, with 9 bases that match TRBD1. V was pared by 7 bases and J by 5 bases, with 11 bases of the junction left unmatched. CDR1 MDHEN and CDR2 SYDVKM come from the germline V gene. The CDR3 runs to 15 residues. In DNA, the CDR3 is TGTGCCAGCACAGGGACAGGGTCGTTGGGAACTGAAGCTTTCTTT. Its protein product is CASTGTGSLGTEAFF. Drawing the rest from reference TRBV28 and TRBJ1-1, the complete variable domain is DVKVTQSSRYLVKRTGEKVFLECVQDMDHENMFWYRQDPGLGLRLIYFSYDVKMKEKGDIPEGYSVSREKKERFSLILESASTNQTSMYLCASTGTGSLGTEAFFGQGTRLTVV.

V is TRBV28 and J is TRBJ2-3; D is unresolved. Looked up from germline, CDR1 is MDHEN and CDR2 is SYDVKM. The V gene lost 6 bases and the J gene lost 3 bases, with 19 bases spanning the gap. This CDR3 is 16 amino acids long. This CDR3 reads CASRPTDTTDTDTQYF. In DNA form, the CDR3 reads TGTGCCAGCAGACCGACTGACACAACCGATACAGATACGCAGTATTTT.

The gene calls are TRBV7-3 and TRBJ2-3; D is ambiguous. Trimming pared 1 base from V and 2 bases from J, leaving 7 bases between. The CDR3 has 14 residues. Germline lookup yields CDR1 SGHTA and CDR2 FQGTGA. This CDR3 is CASSLMGTTDTQYF. DNA of the CDR3: TGTGCCAGCAGCTTAATGGGCACCACAGATACGCAGTATTTT.

This clone was counted between two and nine times. The chain employs TRBV7-2 and TRBJ2-2; D assignment may be TRBD1 or TRBD2 (6 bases each). Germline CDR1 reads SGHTA; CDR2 reads FQGNSA. The V gene lost 4 bases and the J gene lost 0 bases, with 12 bases spanning the gap. The CDR3 covers 16 residues. The CDR3 DNA is TGTGCCAGCAGCTCCCCGGGGGCTGCGAACACCGGGGAGCTGTTTTTT. Its translation is CASSSPGAANTGELFF. The full variable domain, completed using reference TRBV7-2 and TRBJ2-2, is GAGVSQSPSNKVTEKGKDVELRCDPISGHTALYWYRQSLGQGLEFLIYFQGNSAPDKSGLPSDRFSAERTGGSVSTLTIQRTQQEDSAVYLCASSSPGAANTGELFFGEGSRLTVL.

This chain uses TRBV11-1 with TRBJ1-2; TRBD1 matches 9 bases. Unmatched junction bases numbered 5, after V lost 5 bases and J lost 7 bases. The CDR3 runs to 13 residues. The germline V gene has CDR1 SGHAT and CDR2 FQDESV (reference sequence). Written as DNA, the CDR3 is TGTGCCAGCAGCAGGACAGGGGATGGTGGCTACACCTTC. Translating it yields CASSRTGDGGYTF.